Below are 12 T cell receptor beta chains sequenced from a single sample in a study of blood T cell repertoires in COVID-19. Clones were sequenced by immunoSEQ multiplex PCR, and TCRdb holds only the in-frame ones, with some missing. The data contain around 200,000 clones, around 91% of them singletons. The sample consisted of peripheral blood. These receptors were taken from a man in his fifties with acute or convalescent COVID-19.

The CDR3 sequence: CASSVEGVRSPLHF. In DNA, the CDR3 is TGTGCCAGCAGCGTAGAAGGGGTGCGGTCACCCCTCCACTTT. The chain is built from TRBV9 and TRBJ1-6; tentative D call: TRBD1 (5 bases). Germline CDR1 SGDLS, CDR2 YYNGEE. The ends were cut back, 0 bases at V and 10 bases at J, with 11 bases in the middle. The CDR3 loop spans 14 amino acids.

The genes are TRBV7-2 and TRBJ2-2; D is ambiguous. The CDR3 runs to 14 residues. Germline lookup yields CDR1 SGHTA and CDR2 FQGNSA. The V gene lost 3 bases and the J gene lost 0 bases, with 5 bases spanning the gap. CDR3 region: CASSFDSNTGELFF. DNA for the CDR3: TGTGCCAGCAGCTTCGACTCGAACACCGGGGAGCTGTTTTTT.

The genes are TRBV6-5 and TRBJ2-1, with 8 bases aligning to TRBD1. The germline CDR1 and CDR2 sequences are MNHEY and SVGAGI. The CDR3 sequence is 14 residues long. Trimming removed 7 bases from V and 6 bases from J; junction bases left unmatched: 8. CDR3: CASTLDRDINEQFF. In DNA form, the CDR3 reads TGTGCCAGCACCTTGGACAGGGATATCAATGAGCAGTTCTTC.

The chain recombines TRBV11-2 with TRBJ2-7; D possibly corresponds to TRBD2 (5 bases). Germline V gives CDR1 SGHAT, CDR2 FQNNGV. V lost 6 bases, J lost 1 base, and 13 bases lay in between. The CDR3 extends over 14 amino acids. Written as DNA, the CDR3 is TGTGCCAGCAGTCCGGGATCTTGGTCCTACGAGCAGTACTTC. Its translation is CASSPGSWSYEQYF.

This clone was counted a few times. The chain joins TRBV5-4 to TRBJ1-1; D gene uncertain. V was pared by 3 bases and J by 3 bases, with 6 bases between. CDR1 SGHNT and CDR2 YYREEE come from the germline V gene (reference sequence). This CDR3 region has 12 residues. Here the CDR3 DNA reads TGTGCCAGCAGCTCTTATCACACTGAAGCTTTCTTT. This encodes CASSSYHTEAFF.

This chain joins TRBV5-4 and TRBJ2-2, with 7 positions matching TRBD2. CDR1 and CDR2 (germline): SGHNT, YYREEE (reference sequence). The CDR3 has 15 amino acids. After removal of 1 base from V and 2 bases from J, the junction contained 2 bases not matched to a gene. CDR3 sequence: CASSLPSGNTGELFF. CDR3 nucleotide sequence: TGTGCCAGCAGCTTGCCTAGCGGAAACACCGGGGAGCTGTTTTTT.

The chain uses TRBV10-3 and TRBJ1-2; no reliable D call. The V end was cut by 0 bases, the J end by 6 bases, with 23 bases between. The germline gives CDR1 ENHRY, CDR2 SYGVKD. The CDR3 loop spans 18 amino acids. CDR3 region: CAISESRYEVGMGDGYTF. CDR3 nucleotides: TGTGCCATCAGTGAGTCGCGGTATGAGGTGGGAATGGGAGATGGCTACACCTTC.

V and J are TRBV18 and TRBJ2-7; TRBD1 matches at 8 bases. The germline V gene has CDR1 KGHSH and CDR2 LQKENI. The V gene end was trimmed by 2 bases and the J gene end by 3 bases; junction bases not matched to a gene: 15. This CDR3 has 18 residues. CDR3: CASSPDLTGGRYNYEQYF. CDR3 nucleotides: TGTGCCAGCTCACCAGATTTAACAGGGGGTCGATACAACTACGAGCAGTACTTC.

The chain uses TRBV5-4 and TRBJ2-1, with 14 bases lining up with TRBD2. With V trimmed by 0 bases and J by 9 bases, 8 bases remained unmatched. CDR3 length equals 17 residues. Looked up from germline, CDR1 is SGHNT and CDR2 is YYREEE (reference sequence). The CDR3 DNA reads TGTGCCAGCAGCTTGGGGGGACTAGCGGGAGACTTGGGTGAGCAGTTCTTC. It encodes CASSLGGLAGDLGEQFF.

The genes are TRBV5-1 and TRBJ2-2; 12 bases agree with TRBD2. Looked up from germline, CDR1 is SGHRS and CDR2 is YFSETQ. The CDR3 length is 16 residues. Trimming cost V 4 bases and J 4 bases; bases outside gene matches: 5. The CDR3 reads CASSPWTSGITGELFF. In nucleotides, the CDR3 is TGCGCCAGCAGCCCCTGGACTAGCGGGATCACCGGGGAGCTGTTTTTT. Looking up the rest from reference TRBV5-1 and TRBJ2-2 gives the full variable domain: KAGVTQTPRYLIKTRGQQVTLSCSPISGHRSVSWYQQTPGQGLQFLFEYFSETQRNKGNFPGRFSGRQFSNSRSEMNVSTLELGDSALYLCASSPWTSGITGELFFGEGSRLTVL.

The chain recombines TRBV4-2 with TRBJ1-4; TRBD1 matches at 7 bases. Germline CDR1 is LGHNA and CDR2 is YNFKEQ. CDR3 length: 16 amino acids. V shed 1 base and J 0 bases; nucleotides not matched to a gene: 2. CDR3 sequence reads: CASSQVQGPTNEKLFF. For the CDR3, the DNA is TGTGCCAGCAGCCAAGTACAGGGGCCAACTAATGAAAAACTGTTTTTT.

The chain joins TRBV7-2 to TRBJ2-1; 7 bases align to TRBD2. The J segment lost 2 bases and the V segment lost 7 bases, leaving 8 bases of the junction unmatched. This CDR3 has 15 amino acids. Germline V lookup: CDR1 SGHTA, CDR2 FQGNSA. DNA of the CDR3: TGTGCCAGCAAGAGGGAGGGTGGGACCTACAATGAGCAGTTCTTC. It encodes CASKREGGTYNEQFF.